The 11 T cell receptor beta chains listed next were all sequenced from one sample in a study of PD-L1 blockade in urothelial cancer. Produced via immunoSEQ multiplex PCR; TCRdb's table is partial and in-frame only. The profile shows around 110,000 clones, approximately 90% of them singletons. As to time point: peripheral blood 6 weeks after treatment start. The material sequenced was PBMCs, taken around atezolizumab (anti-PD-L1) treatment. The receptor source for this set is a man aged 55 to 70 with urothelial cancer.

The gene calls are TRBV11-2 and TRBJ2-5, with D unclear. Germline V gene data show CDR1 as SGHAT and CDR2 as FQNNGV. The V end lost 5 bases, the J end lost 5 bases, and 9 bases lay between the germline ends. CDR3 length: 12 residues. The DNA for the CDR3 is TGTGCCAGCAGCCCGGCGCGGGAGACCCAGTACTTC. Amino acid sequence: CASSPARETQYF.

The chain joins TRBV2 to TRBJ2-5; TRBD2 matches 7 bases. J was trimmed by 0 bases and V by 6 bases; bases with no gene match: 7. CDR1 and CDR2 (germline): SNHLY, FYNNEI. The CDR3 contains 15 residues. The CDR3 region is CASSFAGVHQETQYF. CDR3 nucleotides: TGTGCCAGCAGCTTTGCGGGAGTGCACCAAGAGACCCAGTACTTC.

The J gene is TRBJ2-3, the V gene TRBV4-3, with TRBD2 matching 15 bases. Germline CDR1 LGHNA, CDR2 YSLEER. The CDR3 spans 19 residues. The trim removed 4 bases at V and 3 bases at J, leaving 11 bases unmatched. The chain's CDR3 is CASSPGLAGGGFSTDTQYF. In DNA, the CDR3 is TGCGCCAGCAGCCCGGGACTAGCGGGGGGAGGTTTTAGTACAGATACGCAGTATTTT.

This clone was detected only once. CDR3 sequence reads: CATSRWDRGRVSGNTIYF. As DNA, the CDR3 is TGTGCCACCAGCAGATGGGACAGGGGGCGCGTCTCTGGAAACACCATATATTTT. The rearrangement uses TRBV15 and TRBJ1-3, with TRBD1 identical over 12 bases. Trimming cost V 2 bases and J 0 bases; bases outside gene matches: 5. Germline values: CDR1 LNHNV, CDR2 YYDKDF (reference sequence). CDR3 length: 18 residues. Complete variable domain (other parts from reference TRBV15 and TRBJ1-3): DAMVIQNPRYQVTQFGKPVTLSCSQTLNHNVMYWYQQKSSQAPKLLFHYYDKDFNNEADTPDNFQSRRPNTSFCFLDIRSPGLGDTAMYLCATSRWDRGRVSGNTIYFGEGSWLTVV.

The CDR3 region has the DNA TGTGCCAGCAGTGAATTTGGCAGCAATCAGCCCCAGCATTTT. Protein product: CASSEFGSNQPQHF. The rearrangement uses TRBV6-1 and TRBJ1-5; D remains ambiguous. V was pared by 2 bases and J by 1 base, with 6 bases between. This CDR3 comprises 14 residues. CDR1 MNHNS and CDR2 SASEGT come from the germline V gene.

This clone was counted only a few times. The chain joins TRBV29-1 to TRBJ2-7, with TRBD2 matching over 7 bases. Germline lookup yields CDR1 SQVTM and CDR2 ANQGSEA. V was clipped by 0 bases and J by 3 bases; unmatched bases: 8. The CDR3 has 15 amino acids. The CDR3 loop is CSVEDRASGIYEQYF. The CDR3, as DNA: TGCAGCGTTGAAGATCGGGCTAGCGGAATCTACGAGCAGTACTTC.

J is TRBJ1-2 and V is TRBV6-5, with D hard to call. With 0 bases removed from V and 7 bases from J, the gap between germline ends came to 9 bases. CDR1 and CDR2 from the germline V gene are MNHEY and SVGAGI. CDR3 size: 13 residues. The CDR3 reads CASSYSGGGGYTF. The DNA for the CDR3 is TGTGCCAGCAGTTACTCTGGCGGCGGTGGCTACACCTTC.

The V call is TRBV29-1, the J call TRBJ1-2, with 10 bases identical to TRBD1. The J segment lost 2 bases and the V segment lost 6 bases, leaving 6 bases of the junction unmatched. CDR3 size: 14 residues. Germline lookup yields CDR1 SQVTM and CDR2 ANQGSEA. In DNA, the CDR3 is TGCAGCGTGGACAGGGGGAGCCTAAACTATGGCTACACCTTC. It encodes CSVDRGSLNYGYTF.

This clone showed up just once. CDR3 sequence (DNA): TGTGCCAGCAGTAGCCGGGTAACCGGGGAGCTGTTTTTT. It translates to CASSSRVTGELFF. The V gene is TRBV28, the J gene TRBJ2-2; D not resolved. This CDR3 contains 13 residues. V lost 5 bases to trimming and J lost 5 bases, with 9 bases between them. CDR1 is MDHEN, CDR2 SYDVKM, per germline.

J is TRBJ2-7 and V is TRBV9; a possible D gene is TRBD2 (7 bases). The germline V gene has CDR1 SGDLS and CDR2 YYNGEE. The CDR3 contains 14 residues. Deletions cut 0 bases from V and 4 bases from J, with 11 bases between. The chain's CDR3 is CASSVAGGRYEQYF. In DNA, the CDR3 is TGTGCCAGCAGCGTAGCGGGGGGCCGGTACGAGCAGTACTTC.

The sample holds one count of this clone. CDR3 sequence: CASSLSGEDNEQFF. CDR3 in DNA: TGTGCCAGCAGCCTAAGCGGGGAAGACAATGAGCAGTTCTTC. The chain links TRBV9 to TRBJ2-1; TRBD2 matches 7 bases. The V gene's germline CDR1 is SGDLS and CDR2 YYNGEE. CDR3 size: 14 residues. The V gene end was trimmed by 4 bases and the J gene end by 5 bases; junction bases not matched to a gene: 6.